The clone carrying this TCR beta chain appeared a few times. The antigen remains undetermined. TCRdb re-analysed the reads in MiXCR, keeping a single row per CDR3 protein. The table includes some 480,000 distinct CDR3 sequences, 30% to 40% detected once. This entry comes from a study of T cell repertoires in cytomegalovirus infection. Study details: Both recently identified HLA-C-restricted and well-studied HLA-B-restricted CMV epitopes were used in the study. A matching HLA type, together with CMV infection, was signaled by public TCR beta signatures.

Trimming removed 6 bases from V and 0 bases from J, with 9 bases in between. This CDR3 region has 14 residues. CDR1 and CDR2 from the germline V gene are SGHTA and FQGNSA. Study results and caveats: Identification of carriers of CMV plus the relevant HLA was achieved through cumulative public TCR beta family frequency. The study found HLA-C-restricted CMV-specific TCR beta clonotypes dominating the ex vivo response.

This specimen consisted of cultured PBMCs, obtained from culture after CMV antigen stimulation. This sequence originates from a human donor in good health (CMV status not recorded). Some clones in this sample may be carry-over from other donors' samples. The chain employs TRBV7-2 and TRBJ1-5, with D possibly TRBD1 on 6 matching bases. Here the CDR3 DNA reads TGTGCCAGCAGACCGGACAGTAGCAATCAGCCCCAGCATTTT. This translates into CASRPDSSNQPQHF.